What follows are 22 T cell receptor beta chains derived from one specimen sequenced in a study of response to subunit inactivated influenza vaccine. TCRdb fed the RT-PCR reads into MiXCR, producing one record per CDR3 protein. The top ten clones hold roughly 3% of a sample with roughly 500,000 distinct CDR3 sequences, approximately 15% of them seen once. The sequenced sample was CD4+ T cells sorted from PBMCs, obtained roughly 24 months after vaccination. These receptors were obtained from a man aged 45 to 70 who received an inactivated influenza vaccine.

The V gene is TRBV2, the J gene TRBJ2-1, with TRBD2 as a possible D gene (5 bases). CDR1 is SNHLY and CDR2 is FYNNEI in the germline V gene. Trimming shortened V by 3 bases and J by 8 bases, and 17 bases separated the two germline ends. This CDR3 comprises 15 residues. The CDR3 protein is CASSESGSRIDEQFF. DNA for the CDR3: TGTGCCAGCAGTGAGAGTGGGAGCCGTATCGATGAGCAGTTCTTC.

This chain uses TRBV7-2 with TRBJ2-1; 13 bases align to TRBD2. V lost 5 bases to trimming and J lost 9 bases; unmatched junction nucleotides: 10. The CDR3 length is 16 residues. Per germline, CDR1 SGHTA and CDR2 FQGNSA. CDR3 sequence reads: CASSPRTSGGGVEQFF. The CDR3 DNA sequence: TGTGCCAGCAGCCCTCGGACTAGCGGGGGAGGTGTTGAGCAGTTCTTC.

V and J are TRBV7-2 and TRBJ2-1; possible D gene TRBD1, 6 bases. The ends were cut back, 5 bases at V and 12 bases at J, with 14 bases in the middle. CDR3 length: 12 residues. Germline V gene sequence: CDR1 SGHTA, CDR2 FQGNSA. CDR3 loop: CASSLETGPQFF. CDR3 DNA: TGTGCCAGCAGCCTTGAGACAGGACCGCAGTTCTTC.

The CDR3, as DNA: TGTGCCAGCAGTATCTCTGGGGCCAACGTCCTGACTTTC. Translating it yields CASSISGANVLTF. This chain joins TRBV12-3 or TRBV12-4 and TRBJ2-6; no clear D. This CDR3 spans 13 amino acids. Trimming took 5 bases from V and 0 from J, leaving 2 bases between them.

This clonotype was observed a few times. The rearrangement joins TRBV29-1 to TRBJ1-1; D is perhaps TRBD1 (5 bases). The CDR3 totals 13 residues. CDR1 is SQVTM and CDR2 is ANQGSEA in the germline V gene. V was pared by 7 bases and J by 4 bases, with 16 bases between. The DNA for the CDR3 is TGCAGCGCCGGGGCCAGGTTGTCCACTGAAGCTTTCTTT. Its translation is CSAGARLSTEAFF.

The rearrangement links TRBV5-1 to TRBJ2-1; 9 bases align to TRBD2. This CDR3 region has 16 residues. The V segment lost 6 bases and the J segment 5 bases; nucleotides outside the gene matches: 12. The V gene's germline CDR1 is SGHRS and CDR2 YFSETQ. The CDR3, as DNA: TGCGCCAGCACCGTAACTCTAGCGGGGTTAAACAATGAGCAGTTCTTC. It translates to CASTVTLAGLNNEQFF.

This rearrangement joins TRBV20-1 to TRBJ1-2; no reliable D call. The germline CDR1 and CDR2 sequences are DFQATT and SNEGSKA (reference sequence). Trimming pared 0 bases from V and 4 bases from J, leaving 9 bases between. This CDR3 is 13 amino acids long. Here the CDR3 reads CSARDAQGYGYTF. Written as DNA, the CDR3 is TGCAGTGCTAGAGACGCACAAGGCTATGGCTACACCTTC.

Only a few counts were recorded for this clonotype. V usage is TRBV5-1 and J usage is TRBJ1-4, with D uncertain. V lost 0 bases and J lost 4, with 7 bases in between. This CDR3 is 14 amino acids long. The germline CDR1 and CDR2 sequences are SGHRS and YFSETQ. CDR3 DNA sequence: TGCGCCAGCAGCTTGGCTCCGAATAATGAAAAACTGTTTTTT. Residues: CASSLAPNNEKLFF.

V and J are TRBV7-9 and TRBJ2-1; 11 bases map to TRBD1. Unmatched junction bases numbered 11, after V lost 4 bases and J lost 12 bases. The CDR3 spans 15 residues. CDR1 is SEHNR and CDR2 is FQNEAQ in the germline V gene (reference sequence). DNA for the CDR3: TGTGCCAGCAGCTCGGACAGGGGGCAGGTCAAGGGGCAGTTCTTC. The encoded protein is CASSSDRGQVKGQFF.

V and J are TRBV20-1 and TRBJ2-2; a possible D gene is TRBD2 (6 bases). Trimming shortened V by 6 bases and J by 4 bases, and 15 bases separated the two germline ends. Germline values: CDR1 DFQATT, CDR2 SNEGSKA (reference sequence). This CDR3 comprises 14 residues. CDR3 sequence reads: CSAPGTGATGELFF. The CDR3 nucleotides are TGCAGTGCACCCGGGACTGGGGCCACCGGGGAGCTGTTTTTT.

This clonotype was recorded a few times. The chain uses TRBV6-1 and TRBJ1-2; TRBD1 matches at 9 bases. With V trimmed by 5 bases and J by 7 bases, 8 bases remained unmatched. The length of the CDR3 is 14 residues. Germline CDR1 MNHNS, CDR2 SASEGT. The CDR3 coding sequence is TGTGCCAGCAGTCCCGGGACAGGGTATGGTGGCTACACCTTC. Amino acids: CASSPGTGYGGYTF.

This clonotype has a count of ten or more. The chain is built from TRBV5-6 and TRBJ2-1; D is undetermined. The CDR3 runs 13 residues. V lost 2 bases and J lost 7, with 10 bases in between. Germline values: CDR1 SGHDT, CDR2 YYEEEE. CDR3 DNA: TGTGCCAGCAGCTTCCGGTCGGTAAATGAGCAGTTCTTC. Protein: CASSFRSVNEQFF.

This clonotype was counted only a few times. This chain uses TRBV12-3 or TRBV12-4 with TRBJ2-1; D ambiguous. CDR3 length equals 15 residues. V was pared by 4 bases and J by 4 bases, with 14 bases between. The CDR3 is CASSSVNANYNEQFF. CDR3 sequence (DNA): TGTGCCAGCAGTTCAGTTAACGCGAATTACAATGAGCAGTTCTTC.

This clonotype appeared many times. This sequence joins TRBV10-2 and TRBJ1-5; the D gene is possibly TRBD1 (6 bases). This CDR3 comprises 13 residues. Germline V gene sequence: CDR1 WSHSY, CDR2 SAAADI. The ends were cut back, 5 bases at V and 7 bases at J, with 12 bases in the middle. The CDR3 sequence is CASSPQGWQPQHF. The CDR3 coding sequence is TGCGCCAGCAGTCCACAGGGTTGGCAGCCCCAGCATTTT.

In this sample, this clonotype turned up many times. This chain joins TRBV7-2 and TRBJ2-1; D perhaps matches TRBD2 (6 bases). Trimming removed 3 bases from V and 7 bases from J, with 16 bases in between. The CDR3 totals 15 residues. CDR1 is SGHTA, CDR2 FQGNSA, per germline. The CDR3 reads CASSLATGVKNEQFF. In nucleotides, the CDR3 is TGTGCCAGCAGCTTGGCGACGGGAGTGAAAAATGAGCAGTTCTTC. Together with reference TRBV7-2 and TRBJ2-1, the CDR3 gives the full variable domain: GAGVSQSPSNKVTEKGKDVELRCDPISGHTALYWYRQSLGQGLEFLIYFQGNSAPDKSGLPSDRFSAERTGGSVSTLTIQRTQQEDSAVYLCASSLATGVKNEQFFGPGTRLTVL.

This clonotype appeared a few times. This chain uses TRBV4-3 with TRBJ2-4, with D perhaps TRBD1 or TRBD2 (5 bases each). The CDR3 extends over 13 amino acids. CDR1 and CDR2 (germline): LGHNA, YSLEER. Trimming pared 6 bases from V and 6 bases from J, leaving 12 bases between. The CDR3 here is CASSLAGRNIQYF. The CDR3 nucleotides are TGCGCCAGCAGTCTTGCAGGGAGAAACATTCAGTACTTC.

The J gene is TRBJ2-2, the V gene TRBV20-1, with TRBD2 identical over 12 bases. Germline CDR1 and CDR2: DFQATT and SNEGSKA (reference sequence). V gave up 0 bases and J gave up 6 bases; unmatched junction bases: 5. The CDR3 has 16 residues. The CDR3 spells CSARDPTSGSPGELFF. Here the CDR3 DNA reads TGCAGTGCTAGAGACCCGACTAGCGGGAGCCCCGGGGAGCTGTTTTTT.

The J gene is TRBJ2-1, the V gene TRBV3-1; D not resolved. The V gene's germline CDR1 is LGHDT and CDR2 YNNKEL (reference sequence). The CDR3 is 15 amino acids. Trimming pared 1 base from V and 5 bases from J, leaving 12 bases between. This chain's CDR3 is CASSQAYHRNNEQFF. The CDR3 DNA reads as TGTGCCAGCAGCCAAGCGTATCACAGAAACAATGAGCAGTTCTTC.

This clonotype was found a few times. This chain links TRBV5-5 with TRBJ1-2, with D unclear. Germline loops: CDR1 SGHKS, CDR2 YYEKEE (reference sequence). The germline V and J ends were trimmed by 0 bases and 4 bases, with 10 bases remaining between them. The CDR3 is 14 residues long. The CDR3 nucleotides are TGTGCCAGCAGCTTGGGGCAGGTATCCTATGGCTACACCTTC. Its translation is CASSLGQVSYGYTF.

The rearrangement links TRBV5-1 to TRBJ2-5, with D possibly TRBD2 on 6 matching bases. Germline V gene data show CDR1 as SGHRS and CDR2 as YFSETQ. The CDR3 sequence is 15 residues long. V was trimmed by 4 bases and J by 5 bases, leaving 18 bases between them. The CDR3: CASSLGGVIGETQYF. CDR3 bases: TGCGCCAGCAGCCTGGGCGGGGTCATAGGGGAGACCCAGTACTTC.

This chain joins TRBV29-1 and TRBJ2-2; 7 positions agree with TRBD2. J lost 1 base, V lost 1 base, and 6 bases had no gene match. CDR3 length equals 16 residues. Germline V gene data show CDR1 as SQVTM and CDR2 as ANQGSEA. CDR3 sequence reads: CSVEGRLAKNTGELFF. The DNA of the CDR3 is TGCAGCGTTGAAGGAAGACTAGCTAAGAACACCGGGGAGCTGTTTTTT.

As to this clonotype: Relative to the germline gene, one junction end is altered; a read error may explain this. V and J are TRBV12-3 or TRBV12-4 and TRBJ2-3; D not resolved. This CDR3 is built from 13 residues. CDR3 DNA sequence: TGTCCCAGCAGTCCTAGGTTGCCAGATACGCAGTATTTT. This translates into CPSSPRLPDTQYF.